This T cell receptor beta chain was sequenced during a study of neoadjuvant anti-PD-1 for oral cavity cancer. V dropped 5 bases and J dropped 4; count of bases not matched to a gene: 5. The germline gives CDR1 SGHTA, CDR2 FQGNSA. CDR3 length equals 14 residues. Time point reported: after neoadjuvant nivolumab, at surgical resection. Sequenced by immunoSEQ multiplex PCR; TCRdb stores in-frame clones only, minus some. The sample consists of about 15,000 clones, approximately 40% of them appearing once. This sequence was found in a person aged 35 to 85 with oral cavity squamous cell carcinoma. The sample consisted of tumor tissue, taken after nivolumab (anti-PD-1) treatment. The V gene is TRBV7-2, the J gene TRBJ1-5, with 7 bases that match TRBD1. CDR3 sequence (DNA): TGTGCCAGCAGCATCGGGACAGTTAATCAGCCCCAGCATTTT. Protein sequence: CASSIGTVNQPQHF.